This T cell receptor beta chain is drawn from a study of PD-1 and CTLA-4 blockade in melanoma. Data came from immunoSEQ multiplex PCR; TCRdb stores just in-frame clones and leaves some out. Among around 21,000 clones listed, around 88% were seen once. The germline V gene encodes CDR1 SNHLY and CDR2 FYNNEI. With V trimmed by 8 bases and J by 4 bases, 17 bases remained unmatched. This CDR3 has 16 residues. Sequencing used CD8+ T cells from peripheral blood, obtained before anti-PD-1 treatment. The chain recombines TRBV2 with TRBJ2-7; 7 bases are shared with TRBD1. The sequence derives from a human donor with melanoma. CDR3 coding DNA: TGTGCCAGCGTGCGCTTAGACAGGGAAAAGTCGTACGAGCAGTACTTC. This gives the protein CASVRLDREKSYEQYF.